The next 30 T cell receptor beta chains were all read from a single sample in a study of cytomegalovirus exposure and HLA in healthy donors. Use of 60 Vbeta and 13 Jbeta primers characterized the PCR. Generated by immunoSEQ multiplex PCR, the TCRdb table keeps only in-frame clones and is missing some. The table records some 150,000 clones, about two thirds of them present only once. Sequencing was carried out using PBMCs. The receptors stem from a human donor in good health.

DNA of the CDR3: TGCACCAGCTCGGAGGCGTTAGGCTACACCTTC. Its translation is CTSSEALGYTF. This chain uses TRBV1 with TRBJ1-2. TRBV1 is designated a pseudogene. The CDR3 is made up of 11 amino acids.

The CDR3 nucleotides read TGTGCCAGCAGTTTATGGGGGACTGGGACAGATACGCAGTATTTT. Translated, it gives CASSLWGTGTDTQYF. The rearrangement uses TRBV28 and TRBJ2-3; D might be TRBD2 (6 bases). Trimming took 0 bases from V and 3 from J, leaving 10 bases between them. CDR3 length equals 15 residues. Germline loops: CDR1 MDHEN, CDR2 SYDVKM.

About this clone: The junction departs from germline at one end; a sequencing error may be responsible. The chain carries TRBV7-7 and TRBJ2-7, with 8 nucleotides matching TRBD1. Germline loops: CDR1 SSHAT, CDR2 FNYEAQ (reference sequence). This CDR3 has 13 residues. The chain's CDR3 is CASSLGQGNEQYF. In DNA form, the CDR3 reads TGTGCTAGCAGCTTAGGACAGGGCAACGAGCAGTACTTC.

The chain uses TRBV30 and TRBJ1-1; D gene unclear. Germline V lookup: CDR1 GTSNPN, CDR2 SVGIG (reference sequence). Trimming took 2 bases from V and 0 from J, leaving 7 bases between them. This CDR3 has 13 amino acids. This CDR3 reads CAWSQQLNTEAFF. The CDR3 coding sequence is TGTGCCTGGAGTCAACAGTTGAACACTGAAGCTTTCTTT.

This chain uses TRBV19 with TRBJ2-7, with D perhaps TRBD2 (6 bases). With 7 bases removed from V and 5 bases from J, the gap between germline ends came to 18 bases. Germline V lookup: CDR1 LNHDA, CDR2 SQIVND (reference sequence). The CDR3 is made up of 14 amino acids. CDR3 loop: CASNPRGGIDEQYF. DNA of the CDR3: TGTGCCAGTAACCCCCGTGGGGGGATCGACGAGCAGTACTTC.

CDR3 coding DNA: TGTGCTAGTGGTTCCGGGAGGGAGGCTGAAGCTTTCTTT. This codes for CASGSGREAEAFF. The chain recombines TRBV12-5 with TRBJ1-1; no definite D call. V lost 4 bases and J 6 bases, leaving 12 bases between the germline ends. Germline V gene sequence: CDR1 LGHNT, CDR2 FRNRAP. The CDR3 has 13 residues.

In its sample, this clone was seen once. This chain uses TRBV4-3 with TRBJ2-7, with D possibly being TRBD2 (6 bases). The CDR3 is made up of 17 amino acids. V was clipped by 0 bases and J by 6 bases, with 21 bases between them. Germline V gene lookup returns CDR1 LGHNA and CDR2 YSLEER. The CDR3, as DNA: TGCGCCAGCAGCCAAGACCTCCGGACGGGACTCCGGCCCGAGCAGTACTTC. Translation gives CASSQDLRTGLRPEQYF.

V and J are TRBV6-6 and TRBJ2-3, with D perhaps TRBD2 (6 bases). Per germline, CDR1 MNHNY and CDR2 SVGAGI (reference sequence). This CDR3 contains 15 residues. V was clipped by 0 bases and J by 0 bases, with 7 bases between them. CDR3 in amino acids: CASSYSAGSTDTQYF. DNA for the CDR3: TGTGCCAGCAGTTACTCTGCGGGGAGCACAGATACGCAGTATTTT.

In its sample, this clone was seen a few times. V and J are TRBV6-1 and TRBJ2-5; TRBD2 aligns across 7 bases. This CDR3 has 16 amino acids. Germline lookup yields CDR1 MNHNS and CDR2 SASEGT. J gave up 5 bases and V 4 bases, and 13 bases lay outside the gene matches. Here the CDR3 reads CASSGWTSLEVETQYF. The CDR3 DNA reads as TGTGCCAGCAGTGGGTGGACTAGTCTCGAGGTCGAGACCCAGTACTTC.

The chain has TRBV15 and TRBJ2-1; no reliable D call. The germline V and J ends were trimmed by 3 bases and 8 bases, with 14 bases remaining between them. Germline V CDR1 and CDR2: LNHNV, YYDKDF (reference sequence). The CDR3 consists of 14 residues. CDR3 amino acids: CATSSRLASDEQFF. CDR3 DNA: TGTGCCACCAGCAGTCGTCTCGCCAGTGATGAGCAGTTCTTC. Complete variable domain (other parts from reference TRBV15 and TRBJ2-1): DAMVIQNPRYQVTQFGKPVTLSCSQTLNHNVMYWYQQKSSQAPKLLFHYYDKDFNNEADTPDNFQSRRPNTSFCFLDIRSPGLGDTAMYLCATSSRLASDEQFFGPGTRLTVL.

The chain has TRBV19 and TRBJ2-1, with a weak D call TRBD2 (5 bases). V lost 6 bases and J 6 bases, leaving 12 bases between the germline ends. Per the germline V gene, CDR1 is LNHDA and CDR2 is SQIVND (reference sequence). The CDR3 has 13 amino acids. CDR3 in DNA: TGTGCCAGTAGCCCAAGGGCGGGCAATGAGCAGTTCTTC. Translated, it gives CASSPRAGNEQFF.

The CDR3 DNA is TGTGCCAGCAGTTACCGACCAGGGGGCGGCTACACCTTC. This sequence encodes CASSYRPGGGYTF. This chain connects TRBV6-5 to TRBJ1-2, with TRBD1 matching 8 bases. Germline loops: CDR1 MNHEY, CDR2 SVGAGI. V dropped 2 bases and J dropped 8; count of bases not matched to a gene: 4. The CDR3 covers 13 residues.

The chain couples TRBV6-5 to TRBJ2-7; 12 bases match TRBD1. CDR1 is MNHEY and CDR2 is SVGAGI in the germline V gene. With V trimmed by 0 bases and J by 6 bases, 6 bases remained unmatched. This CDR3 has 16 residues. The CDR3 spells CASSYSPGQGAREQYF. CDR3 bases: TGTGCCAGCAGTTACTCTCCGGGACAGGGGGCTCGCGAGCAGTACTTC.

The chain recombines TRBV13 with TRBJ2-1, with a weak D call TRBD2 (7 bases). The CDR3 runs 15 residues. With 4 bases removed from V and 2 bases from J, the gap between germline ends came to 12 bases. CDR1 and CDR2 from the germline V gene are PRHDT and FYEKMQ (reference sequence). The CDR3 reads CASSSSRGPYNEQFF. DNA of the CDR3: TGTGCCAGCAGCTCTTCGCGGGGGCCCTACAATGAGCAGTTCTTC.

The chain links TRBV7-3 to TRBJ2-7; 11 nucleotides match TRBD2. The CDR3 length is 15 residues. With V trimmed by 5 bases and J by 7 bases, 10 bases remained unmatched. The germline gives CDR1 SGHTA, CDR2 FQGTGA. CDR3 sequence (DNA): TGTGCCAGCAGCCCCCTAGCGGGGGGCCTGGGGGAGCAGTACTTC. It translates to CASSPLAGGLGEQYF.

The rearrangement joins TRBV6-6 to TRBJ2-3; 8 positions agree with TRBD2. Losses at the gene ends were 5 bases for V and 1 base for J; bases not matched to a gene: 5. Germline CDR1 MNHNY, CDR2 SVGAGI (reference sequence). The CDR3 sequence is 15 residues long. CDR3 in amino acids: CASSNSGDGTDTQYF. CDR3 nucleotide sequence: TGTGCCAGCAGTAATAGCGGGGATGGCACAGATACGCAGTATTTT.

The genes are TRBV19 and TRBJ1-3, with D unclear. In germline, CDR1 is LNHDA, CDR2 SQIVND (reference sequence). The CDR3 is 11 amino acids. Between the trimmed V and J ends, which lost 10 bases and 4 bases, there was a span of 8 bases. The CDR3 region is CATRSGNTIYF. As DNA, the CDR3 is TGTGCCACCCGTTCCGGAAACACCATATATTTT.

The genes are TRBV10-3 and TRBJ1-3; D remains ambiguous. V gave up 3 bases and J gave up 7 bases, with 10 bases separating them. Germline values: CDR1 ENHRY, CDR2 SYGVKD. CDR3 length: 13 residues. For the CDR3, the DNA is TGTGCCATCAGTGAAAAGTCGGAGAACACCATATATTTT. This translates into CAISEKSENTIYF.

This clone was counted between two and nine times. This rearrangement joins TRBV6-5 to TRBJ1-6, with 10 bases aligning to TRBD1. Germline assignment: CDR1 MNHEY and CDR2 SVGAGI. CDR3 length: 14 residues. The V segment lost 5 bases and the J segment 6 bases; nucleotides outside the gene matches: 1. CDR3 protein: CASSGDRGNSPLHF. The CDR3 nucleotides read TGTGCCAGCAGTGGGGACAGGGGTAATTCACCCCTCCACTTT.

The chain recombines TRBV5-6 with TRBJ1-6; 7 nucleotides agree with TRBD1. Germline V CDR1 and CDR2: SGHDT, YYEEEE. This CDR3 region has 14 residues. The V and J ends lost 2 bases and 8 bases, in that order; junction bases with no gene match: 4. CDR3 in amino acids: CASSFRQGDSPLHF. CDR3 sequence (DNA): TGTGCCAGCAGCTTCCGACAGGGTGATTCACCCCTCCACTTT. Drawing the rest from reference TRBV5-6 and TRBJ1-6, the complete variable domain is DAGVTQSPTHLIKTRGQQVTLRCSPKSGHDTVSWYQQALGQGPQFIFQYYEEEERQRGNFPDRFSGHQFPNYSSELNVNALLLGDSALYLCASSFRQGDSPLHFGNGTRLTVT.

The DNA for the CDR3 is TGTGCCAGCAGTGAAGCGCTCGGACTTGAAAAACTGTTTTTT. Amino acid sequence: CASSEALGLEKLFF. The chain carries TRBV2 and TRBJ1-4; D remains unclear. Germline CDR1 and CDR2: SNHLY and FYNNEI. The CDR3 runs to 14 residues. Trimming cost V 0 bases and J 7 bases, with 9 bases left between them.

This rearrangement joins TRBV13 to TRBJ2-2; no clear D. CDR3 length: 14 residues. Germline V lookup: CDR1 PRHDT, CDR2 FYEKMQ (reference sequence). The germline V and J ends were trimmed by 0 bases and 4 bases, with 6 bases remaining between them. The CDR3 DNA is TGTGCCAGCAGCTTAGGCCCGGGCACCGGGGAGCTGTTTTTT. Its protein product is CASSLGPGTGELFF.

The rearrangement joins TRBV9 to TRBJ1-1; 7 bases are a match to TRBD1. V lost 0 bases to trimming and J lost 1 base; unmatched junction nucleotides: 6. The CDR3 length is 16 residues. Looked up from germline, CDR1 is SGDLS and CDR2 is YYNGEE. CDR3 protein: CASSVASDRANTEAFF. The CDR3 DNA follows: TGTGCCAGCAGCGTAGCTTCCGACAGGGCGAACACTGAAGCTTTCTTT.

The V and J genes are TRBV6-5 and TRBJ2-7, with D tentatively TRBD2 (6 bases). The V gene's germline CDR1 is MNHEY and CDR2 SVGAGI. Between the trimmed V and J ends, which lost 2 bases and 5 bases, there was a span of 10 bases. The CDR3 is 13 amino acids. DNA for the CDR3: TGTGCCAGCAGTTACGGAGGGCACGACGAGCAGTACTTC. Protein sequence: CASSYGGHDEQYF.

The genes are TRBV11-1 and TRBJ1-1; maybe TRBD1 (5 bases). From germline, CDR1 is SGHAT and CDR2 FQDESV (reference sequence). The V gene lost 3 bases and the J gene lost 8 bases, with 10 bases spanning the gap. The CDR3 has 12 residues. The CDR3 DNA sequence: TGTGCCAGCAGCTTGTACAGGACCGAAGCTTTCTTT. Its translation is CASSLYRTEAFF.

V gene TRBV5-4 combines with J gene TRBJ2-3, with 10 bases fitting TRBD1. Germline-derived CDR1 and CDR2 are SGHNT and YYREEE (reference sequence). With 4 bases clipped from V and 5 bases from J, the junction kept 10 bases outside the gene matches. The CDR3 length is 16 residues. CDR3 bases: TGTGCCAGCAGCGTGGACCCGGGACAGGGGTTAGATACGCAGTATTTT. Translated: CASSVDPGQGLDTQYF. Looking up the rest from reference TRBV5-4 and TRBJ2-3 gives the full variable domain: ETGVTQSPTHLIKTRGQQVTLRCSSQSGHNTVSWYQQALGQGPQFIFQYYREEENGRGNFPPRFSGLQFPNYSSELNVNALELDDSALYLCASSVDPGQGLDTQYFGPGTRLTVL.

This clone was recorded a few times. This chain connects TRBV25-1 to TRBJ2-1; TRBD2 matches at 7 bases. Trimming took 1 base from V and 2 from J; bases not matched to a gene: 2. The CDR3 sequence is 15 residues long. Germline V gene sequence: CDR1 MGHDK, CDR2 SYGVNS. The DNA of the CDR3 is TGTGCCAGCAGTGAATCCCGGGGGGCCTACAATGAGCAGTTCTTC. Amino acid sequence: CASSESRGAYNEQFF.

The count of this clone is one. The J gene is TRBJ1-1, the V gene TRBV21-1; TRBD1, the table's D call, lacks a check against the DNA. TRBV21-1 is noted as a pseudogene. The CDR3 has 14 amino acids. The CDR3 DNA reads as TGTGCCAGCAGCCAAGGGGCAGGGCACACTGAAGCTTTCTTT. Protein: CASSQGAGHTEAFF.

The J gene is TRBJ2-2, the V gene TRBV14; D possibly corresponds to TRBD2 (6 bases). V shed 3 bases and J shed 12 bases, with 14 bases lying between them. This CDR3 region has 13 residues. Germline values: CDR1 SGHDN, CDR2 FVKESK. The DNA for the CDR3 is TGTGCCAGCAGCCAGGAACTAGCCACGCAGCTGTTTTTT. Encoded protein: CASSQELATQLFF.

This clone was seen ten or more times. The V and J genes are TRBV4-3 and TRBJ1-1, with 8 bases fitting TRBD1. The length of the CDR3 is 15 residues. V dropped 0 bases and J dropped 1; count of bases not matched to a gene: 1. Per the germline V gene, CDR1 is LGHNA and CDR2 is YSLEER. CDR3 region: CASSQDTGGNTEAFF. The DNA for the CDR3 is TGCGCCAGCAGCCAAGACACAGGGGGGAACACTGAAGCTTTCTTT.